The rows below give T cell receptor beta chains drawn from one sample of a study of STAT5B mutations in CD4+ large granular lymphocyte leukemia. TCRdb's table, derived via immunoSEQ multiplex PCR, lists solely in-frame clones and lacks some. The sample yields approximately 30,000 clones, around 80% seen once. Sample: CD4+ T cells from blood buffy coats. These receptors were obtained from a human donor in good health. Both conserved end residues are part of each CDR3. The D gene is left open where the match is weak. Clone size is given for some rows only: seen once, a few or many times, or a class if the clone is expanded.

D: TRBD1; size: few; V: TRBV19; length: 15; J: TRBJ2-7; CDR3: CASSIGGTGTYEQYF; DNA: TGTGCCAGTAGTATAGGTGGGACAGGGACGTACGAGCAGTACTTC
D: NA; size: NA; V: TRBV11-3; length: 12; J: TRBJ2-3; CDR3: CASSPGPDTQYF; DNA: TGTGCCAGCAGCCCAGGTCCAGATACGCAGTATTTT
D: TRBD2; size: NA; V: TRBV18; length: 14; J: TRBJ2-3; CDR3: CASSLAGGTDTQYF; DNA: TGTGCCAGCTCACTAGCGGGAGGCACAGATACGCAGTATTTT
D: NA; size: NA; V: TRBV20-1; length: 11; J: TRBJ1-1; CDR3: CSALRGAEAFF; DNA: TGCAGTGCCCTCCGGGGAGCAGAAGCTTTCTTT
D: NA; size: NA; V: TRBV11-2; length: 14; J: TRBJ2-7; CDR3: CASSIQSSSYEQYF; DNA: TGTGCCAGCAGCATACAGAGTAGCTCCTACGAGCAGTACTTC
D: TRBD1; size: NA; V: TRBV19; length: 15; J: TRBJ1-1; CDR3: CASSRTGLEYTEAFF; DNA: TGTGCCAGTAGCAGGACAGGGTTAGAGTACACTGAAGCTTTCTTT
D: TRBD2; size: NA; V: TRBV9; length: 13; J: TRBJ2-5; CDR3: CASSVSGEEPQYF; DNA: TGTGCCAGCAGCGTAAGCGGGGAGGAACCTCAGTACTTC
D: NA; size: few; V: TRBV29-1; length: 13; J: TRBJ1-5; CDR3: CSVATGGNQPQHF; DNA: TGCAGCGTTGCTACAGGCGGCAATCAGCCCCAGCATTTT
D: TRBD1; size: NA; V: TRBV11-2; length: 15; J: TRBJ2-3; CDR3: CASSSRGRATDTQYF; DNA: TGTGCCAGCAGCTCCAGGGGGCGGGCCACAGATACGCAGTATTTT
D: TRBD2; size: NA; V: TRBV11-3; length: 16; J: TRBJ2-3; CDR3: CASSPRPGLEIDTQYF; DNA: TGTGCCAGCAGCCCAAGACCGGGACTAGAGATAGATACGCAGTATTTT
D: NA; size: NA; V: TRBV5-1; length: 12; J: TRBJ2-1; CDR3: CASSQEFNEQFF; DNA: TGCGCCAGCAGTCAGGAGTTCAATGAGCAGTTCTTC
D: NA; size: NA; V: TRBV10-3; length: 17; J: TRBJ1-3; CDR3: CAISESSAAHSGNTIYF; DNA: TGTGCCATCAGTGAGTCGAGCGCAGCGCACTCTGGAAACACCATATATTTT
D: TRBD1; size: NA; V: TRBV5-4; length: 14; J: TRBJ2-5; CDR3: CASSRTGGAETQYF; DNA: TGTGCCAGCAGCCGGACAGGGGGCGCGGAGACCCAGTACTTC
D: NA; size: NA; V: TRBV7-2; length: 13; J: TRBJ2-3; CDR3: CASSLGLRDTQYF; DNA: TGTGCCAGCAGCTTAGGTCTGCGAGATACGCAGTATTTT
D: NA; size: NA; V: TRBV18; length: 16; J: TRBJ2-7; CDR3: CASSLPNQGANYEQYF; DNA: TGTGCCAGCTCACTCCCTAACCAGGGCGCCAACTACGAGCAGTACTTC
D: NA; size: NA; V: TRBV14; length: 16; J: TRBJ2-1; CDR3: CASSIRGIAVYNEQFF; DNA: TGTGCCAGCAGCATAAGGGGGATAGCGGTCTACAATGAGCAGTTCTTC
D: NA; size: NA; V: TRBV5-5; length: 14; J: TRBJ1-5; CDR3: CASSLGSSNQPQHF; DNA: TGTGCCAGCAGCTTAGGGAGTAGCAATCAGCCCCAGCATTTT
D: NA; size: few; V: TRBV19; length: 16; J: TRBJ2-6; CDR3: CASSPTTVPGANVLTF; DNA: TGTGCCAGTAGTCCGACGACAGTCCCTGGGGCCAACGTCCTGACTTTC
D: TRBD1; size: NA; V: TRBV5-1; length: 15; J: TRBJ1-1; CDR3: CASSPPDRGGTEAFF; DNA: TGCGCCAGCAGCCCCCCGGACAGGGGGGGCACTGAAGCTTTCTTT
D: TRBD1; size: few; V: TRBV19; length: 14; J: TRBJ1-2; CDR3: CASRTGLGSYGYTF; DNA: TGTGCCAGCCGGACAGGTCTTGGTAGCTATGGCTACACCTTC
D: NA; size: NA; V: TRBV6-4; length: 15; J: TRBJ2-6; CDR3: CASSDGGPGANVLTF; DNA: TGTGCCAGCAGTGACGGGGGGCCTGGGGCCAACGTCCTGACTTTC
D: NA; size: NA; V: TRBV6-1; length: 13; J: TRBJ1-1; CDR3: CASSRLSDTEAFF; DNA: TGTGCCAGCAGCCGTTTAAGTGACACTGAAGCTTTCTTT
D: TRBD1; size: NA; V: TRBV5-5; length: 15; J: TRBJ2-7; CDR3: CASSISWDSSYEQYF; DNA: TGTGCCAGCAGCATATCCTGGGACAGCTCCTACGAGCAGTACTTC
D: NA; size: NA; V: TRBV19; length: 15; J: TRBJ1-1; CDR3: CASSIDLGRQTEAFF; DNA: TGTGCCAGTAGTATAGATTTGGGGCGTCAGACTGAAGCTTTCTTT
D: NA; size: NA; V: TRBV5-1; length: 14; J: TRBJ1-1; CDR3: CASRTQAGNTEAFF; DNA: TGCGCCAGCAGAACACAGGCGGGGAACACTGAAGCTTTCTTT
D: TRBD1; size: NA; V: TRBV7-9; length: 15; J: TRBJ1-1; CDR3: CASTLRQGVNTEAFF; DNA: TGTGCCAGCACTCTTCGACAGGGGGTGAACACTGAAGCTTTCTTT
D: NA; size: NA; V: TRBV5-4; length: 15; J: TRBJ2-3; CDR3: CASSGNDASTDTQYF; DNA: TGTGCCAGCAGCGGGAACGACGCTAGCACAGATACGCAGTATTTT
D: TRBD1; size: once; V: TRBV2; length: 17; J: TRBJ2-6; CDR3: CASRGGQGVFGANVLTF; DNA: TGTGCCAGCAGGGGGGGACAGGGAGTCTTCGGGGCCAACGTCCTGACTTTC
D: NA; size: NA; V: TRBV10-3; length: 12; J: TRBJ1-1; CDR3: CAISESQGPTFF; DNA: TGTGCCATCAGTGAGTCACAGGGCCCTACTTTCTTT
D: NA; size: NA; V: TRBV27; length: 16; J: TRBJ2-1; CDR3: CASSGFRGLSYNEQFF; DNA: TGTGCCAGCAGTGGATTCAGGGGTTTAAGCTACAATGAGCAGTTCTTC
D: NA; size: NA; V: TRBV18; length: 17; J: TRBJ2-6; CDR3: CASSPSRPGSGANVLTF; DNA: TGTGCCAGCTCACCCAGCCGTCCCGGCTCTGGGGCCAACGTCCTGACTTTC
D: NA; size: NA; V: TRBV5-1; length: 15; J: TRBJ2-7; CDR3: CASSLEGGVTYEQYF; DNA: TGCGCCAGCAGCTTGGAGGGCGGGGTTACCTACGAGCAGTACTTC
D: NA; size: NA; V: TRBV9; length: 13; J: TRBJ2-3; CDR3: CASSVDRTDTQYF; DNA: TGTGCCAGCAGCGTAGATAGGACAGATACGCAGTATTTT
D: NA; size: NA; V: TRBV4-3; length: 14; J: TRBJ1-6; CDR3: CASSQEPYTSPLHF; DNA: TGCGCCAGCAGCCAAGAACCTTATACCTCACCCCTCCACTTT
D: TRBD1; size: few; V: TRBV5-1; length: 15; J: TRBJ2-7; CDR3: CASTSGTGALDEQYF; DNA: TGCGCCAGCACATCGGGGACAGGGGCCCTTGACGAGCAGTACTTC
D: NA; size: few; V: TRBV7-6; length: 14; J: TRBJ1-1; CDR3: CASSLGQGWDEAFF; DNA: TGTGCCAGCAGCTTAGGCCAGGGGTGGGATGAAGCTTTCTTT
D: NA; size: NA; V: TRBV29-1; length: 13; J: TRBJ2-3; CDR3: CSVEKVDRTFKYF; DNA: TGCAGCGTTGAAAAGGTAGACAGGACGTTTAAGTATTTT
D: TRBD2; size: once; V: TRBV27; length: 17; J: TRBJ2-1; CDR3: CASSLRTWLAGGGEQFF; DNA: TGTGCCAGCAGTTTGAGGACTTGGCTAGCGGGAGGGGGGGAGCAGTTCTTC
D: TRBD1; size: NA; V: TRBV5-1; length: 15; J: TRBJ1-2; CDR3: CASSEGQGGLYGYTF; DNA: TGCGCCAGCAGCGAGGGACAGGGGGGTCTCTATGGCTACACCTTC
D: TRBD1; size: once; V: TRBV27; length: 19; J: TRBJ1-5; CDR3: CASSVGTGGRLRRGQPQHF; DNA: TGTGCCAGCAGTGTCGGGACAGGGGGACGCTTGAGACGGGGGCAGCCCCAGCATTTT
D: NA; size: NA; V: TRBV5-1; length: 12; J: TRBJ2-3; CDR3: CASSEGVDTQYF; DNA: TGCGCCAGCAGCGAGGGAGTAGATACGCAGTATTTT
D: TRBD1; size: NA; V: TRBV6-1; length: 14; J: TRBJ2-5; CDR3: CASSDGQGSETQYF; DNA: TGTGCCAGCAGCGACGGACAGGGATCAGAGACCCAGTACTTC
D: TRBD1; size: NA; V: TRBV19; length: 15; J: TRBJ1-2; CDR3: CASSILQGINYGYTF; DNA: TGTGCCAGTAGTATTCTACAGGGGATTAACTATGGCTACACCTTC
D: TRBD1; size: NA; V: TRBV5-1; length: 14; J: TRBJ2-3; CDR3: CASRGQPGTDTQYF; DNA: TGCGCCAGCAGGGGACAGCCTGGCACAGATACGCAGTATTTT
D: TRBD2; size: NA; V: TRBV7-9; length: 14; J: TRBJ2-1; CDR3: CASSQREWGNEQFF; DNA: TGTGCCAGCAGCCAGCGGGAGTGGGGCAATGAGCAGTTCTTC
D: NA; size: few; V: TRBV7-2; length: 15; J: TRBJ2-7; CDR3: CASSPDVSSSYEQYF; DNA: TGTGCCAGCAGCCCGGACGTGAGTAGTTCCTACGAGCAGTACTTC
D: NA; size: NA; V: TRBV18; length: 18; J: TRBJ2-2; CDR3: CASSPRQIGQHNTGELFF; DNA: TGTGCCAGCTCACCAAGACAGATAGGACAGCACAACACCGGGGAGCTGTTTTTT
D: NA; size: NA; V: TRBV29-1; length: 14; J: TRBJ2-3; CDR3: CSVEDRGSTDTQYF; DNA: TGCAGCGTTGAAGACAGGGGTAGCACAGATACGCAGTATTTT
D: NA; size: few; V: TRBV4-1; length: 13; J: TRBJ1-2; CDR3: CASLGRVNYGYTF; DNA: TGCGCCAGTCTGGGCAGGGTTAACTATGGCTACACCTTC
D: TRBD1; size: NA; V: TRBV4-3; length: 13; J: TRBJ2-1; CDR3: CASSLRQGDEQFF; DNA: TGCGCCAGCAGCCTCCGACAGGGGGATGAGCAGTTCTTC
D: NA; size: NA; V: TRBV5-1; length: 13; J: TRBJ2-1; CDR3: CASSEENDKEQFF; DNA: TGCGCCAGCAGCGAGGAGAACGATAAGGAGCAGTTCTTC